This entry lists 11 T cell receptor beta chains sequenced from one sample in a study of PD-L1 blockade in urothelial cancer. This table comes from immunoSEQ multiplex PCR, and its TCRdb copy is limited to in-frame clones, with some not included. The repertoire has some 87,000 clones, over 75% of them found once; the top ten carry 1.5% to 2.5%. As for time point: pretreatment peripheral blood. This specimen consisted of PBMCs, obtained around atezolizumab (anti-PD-L1) treatment. Receptors originate from a man between 60 and 75 years old with urothelial cancer.

Only one count was recorded for this clone. V is TRBV11-2 and J is TRBJ2-5; 15 nucleotides align to TRBD2. The CDR3 consists of 17 residues. Germline V lookup: CDR1 SGHAT, CDR2 FQNNGV. V shed 5 bases and J 0 bases; nucleotides not matched to a gene: 4. The CDR3 DNA reads TGTGCCAGCAGCCTCGGGACTAGCGGGAGGAACCAAGAGACCCAGTACTTC. Its protein is CASSLGTSGRNQETQYF.

CDR3 sequence reads: CSVLPGARTGELFF. As DNA, the CDR3 is TGCAGCGTCCTGCCAGGGGCTCGTACCGGGGAGCTGTTTTTT. The chain carries TRBV29-1 and TRBJ2-2, with D possibly being TRBD1 (6 bases). The CDR3 is made up of 14 amino acids. Germline CDR1 reads SQVTM; CDR2 reads ANQGSEA. The V end was cut by 6 bases, the J end by 5 bases, with 16 bases between.

The rearrangement links TRBV7-2 to TRBJ1-3; D unclear. The CDR3 spans 15 residues. Trimming left V 2 bases short and J 0 bases short, with 8 bases between. Germline V gene data show CDR1 as SGHTA and CDR2 as FQGNSA. The CDR3: CASSLLATSGNTIYF. CDR3 in DNA: TGTGCCAGCAGCTTATTGGCAACCTCTGGAAACACCATATATTTT.

The rearrangement joins TRBV2 to TRBJ2-2; possible D gene TRBD2, 5 bases. Germline CDR1 reads SNHLY; CDR2 reads FYNNEI. This CDR3 is 14 amino acids long. Trimming cost V 1 base and J 6 bases, with 9 bases left between them. CDR3 protein: CASSEVSGAGELFF. Written as DNA, the CDR3 is TGTGCCAGCAGTGAAGTTTCCGGGGCCGGGGAGCTGTTTTTT.

This chain connects TRBV7-9 to TRBJ2-1; the match to TRBD2 covers 9 bases. Germline V gene lookup returns CDR1 SEHNR and CDR2 FQNEAQ (reference sequence). There are 16 residues in the CDR3. J gave up 6 bases and V 5 bases, and 11 bases lay outside the gene matches. The CDR3 protein is CASSPNSGSRANEQFF. CDR3 in DNA: TGTGCCAGCAGCCCTAATAGCGGGAGTAGGGCCAATGAGCAGTTCTTC.

The CDR3 coding sequence is TGTGCCAGCAGCTTGGGAGGGGGCCTTCAATATGGCTACACCTTC. Translating it yields CASSLGGGLQYGYTF. V gene TRBV5-6 combines with J gene TRBJ1-2; 7 nucleotides match TRBD1. CDR1 SGHDT and CDR2 YYEEEE come from the germline V gene. The CDR3 contains 15 residues. The V and J ends lost 0 bases and 5 bases, in that order; junction bases with no gene match: 7. The complete variable domain, with remaining parts taken from reference TRBV5-6 and TRBJ1-2, reads DAGVTQSPTHLIKTRGQQVTLRCSPKSGHDTVSWYQQALGQGPQFIFQYYEEEERQRGNFPDRFSGHQFPNYSSELNVNALLLGDSALYLCASSLGGGLQYGYTFGSGTRLTVV.

CDR3 in amino acids: CASRSGTVGGELFF. Here the CDR3 DNA reads TGCGCCAGCAGATCCGGGACAGTGGGCGGGGAGCTGTTTTTT. This chain links TRBV5-1 with TRBJ2-2; 7 bases are shared with TRBD1. Germline-derived CDR1 and CDR2 are SGHRS and YFSETQ. With 5 bases clipped from V and 7 bases from J, the junction kept 8 bases outside the gene matches. The CDR3 is made up of 14 amino acids.

This rearrangement joins TRBV19 to TRBJ2-1, with TRBD1 matching 8 bases. Germline CDR1 reads LNHDA; CDR2 reads SQIVND (reference sequence). There are 15 residues in the CDR3. Germline trimming cut 5 bases from V and 2 bases from J; bases unmatched to any gene: 5. CDR3 bases: TGTGCCAGTAGTTCACGGACAGGGACCTACAATGAGCAGTTCTTC. Translating gives CASSSRTGTYNEQFF.

This clone was detected only a few times. The CDR3 DNA reads as TGTGCCAGCAGCTTGGGTCTAGCGGGAGGGCGAGTGAACATTCAGTACTTC. It yields the protein CASSLGLAGGRVNIQYF. This rearrangement joins TRBV5-8 to TRBJ2-4; TRBD2 agrees at 12 bases. Germline lookup yields CDR1 SGHTS and CDR2 YDEGEE. The length of the CDR3 is 17 residues. The V gene end was trimmed by 0 bases and the J gene end by 7 bases; junction bases not matched to a gene: 8.

The chain recombines TRBV19 with TRBJ2-6, with 8 bases matching TRBD1. The germline gives CDR1 LNHDA, CDR2 SQIVND (reference sequence). The junction had 4 bases not matched to a gene; V was cut back by 6 bases and J by 0 bases. The CDR3 has 16 amino acids. CDR3 sequence reads: CASRTGGSSGANVLTF. CDR3 DNA sequence: TGTGCCAGTAGAACAGGGGGTAGCTCTGGGGCCAACGTCCTGACTTTC.

The rearrangement uses TRBV10-2 and TRBJ2-5; 8 bases fit TRBD1. CDR1 and CDR2 from the germline V gene are WSHSY and SAAADI. The V segment lost 3 bases and the J segment 1 base; nucleotides outside the gene matches: 7. This CDR3 is built from 16 residues. DNA for the CDR3: TGCGCCAGCAGTGACCCTGGGACAGGTAGCCAAGAGACCCAGTACTTC. It yields the protein CASSDPGTGSQETQYF.